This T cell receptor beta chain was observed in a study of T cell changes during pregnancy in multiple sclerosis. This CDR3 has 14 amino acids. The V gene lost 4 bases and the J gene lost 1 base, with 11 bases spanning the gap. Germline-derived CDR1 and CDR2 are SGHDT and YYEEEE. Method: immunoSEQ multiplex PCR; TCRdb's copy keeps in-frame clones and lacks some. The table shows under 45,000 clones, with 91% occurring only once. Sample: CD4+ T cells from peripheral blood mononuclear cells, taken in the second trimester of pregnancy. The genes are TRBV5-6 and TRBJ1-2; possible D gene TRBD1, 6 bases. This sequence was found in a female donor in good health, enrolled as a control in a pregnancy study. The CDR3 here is CASSADRFNYGYTF. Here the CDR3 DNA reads TGTGCCAGCAGCGCCGACAGGTTTAACTATGGCTACACCTTC.